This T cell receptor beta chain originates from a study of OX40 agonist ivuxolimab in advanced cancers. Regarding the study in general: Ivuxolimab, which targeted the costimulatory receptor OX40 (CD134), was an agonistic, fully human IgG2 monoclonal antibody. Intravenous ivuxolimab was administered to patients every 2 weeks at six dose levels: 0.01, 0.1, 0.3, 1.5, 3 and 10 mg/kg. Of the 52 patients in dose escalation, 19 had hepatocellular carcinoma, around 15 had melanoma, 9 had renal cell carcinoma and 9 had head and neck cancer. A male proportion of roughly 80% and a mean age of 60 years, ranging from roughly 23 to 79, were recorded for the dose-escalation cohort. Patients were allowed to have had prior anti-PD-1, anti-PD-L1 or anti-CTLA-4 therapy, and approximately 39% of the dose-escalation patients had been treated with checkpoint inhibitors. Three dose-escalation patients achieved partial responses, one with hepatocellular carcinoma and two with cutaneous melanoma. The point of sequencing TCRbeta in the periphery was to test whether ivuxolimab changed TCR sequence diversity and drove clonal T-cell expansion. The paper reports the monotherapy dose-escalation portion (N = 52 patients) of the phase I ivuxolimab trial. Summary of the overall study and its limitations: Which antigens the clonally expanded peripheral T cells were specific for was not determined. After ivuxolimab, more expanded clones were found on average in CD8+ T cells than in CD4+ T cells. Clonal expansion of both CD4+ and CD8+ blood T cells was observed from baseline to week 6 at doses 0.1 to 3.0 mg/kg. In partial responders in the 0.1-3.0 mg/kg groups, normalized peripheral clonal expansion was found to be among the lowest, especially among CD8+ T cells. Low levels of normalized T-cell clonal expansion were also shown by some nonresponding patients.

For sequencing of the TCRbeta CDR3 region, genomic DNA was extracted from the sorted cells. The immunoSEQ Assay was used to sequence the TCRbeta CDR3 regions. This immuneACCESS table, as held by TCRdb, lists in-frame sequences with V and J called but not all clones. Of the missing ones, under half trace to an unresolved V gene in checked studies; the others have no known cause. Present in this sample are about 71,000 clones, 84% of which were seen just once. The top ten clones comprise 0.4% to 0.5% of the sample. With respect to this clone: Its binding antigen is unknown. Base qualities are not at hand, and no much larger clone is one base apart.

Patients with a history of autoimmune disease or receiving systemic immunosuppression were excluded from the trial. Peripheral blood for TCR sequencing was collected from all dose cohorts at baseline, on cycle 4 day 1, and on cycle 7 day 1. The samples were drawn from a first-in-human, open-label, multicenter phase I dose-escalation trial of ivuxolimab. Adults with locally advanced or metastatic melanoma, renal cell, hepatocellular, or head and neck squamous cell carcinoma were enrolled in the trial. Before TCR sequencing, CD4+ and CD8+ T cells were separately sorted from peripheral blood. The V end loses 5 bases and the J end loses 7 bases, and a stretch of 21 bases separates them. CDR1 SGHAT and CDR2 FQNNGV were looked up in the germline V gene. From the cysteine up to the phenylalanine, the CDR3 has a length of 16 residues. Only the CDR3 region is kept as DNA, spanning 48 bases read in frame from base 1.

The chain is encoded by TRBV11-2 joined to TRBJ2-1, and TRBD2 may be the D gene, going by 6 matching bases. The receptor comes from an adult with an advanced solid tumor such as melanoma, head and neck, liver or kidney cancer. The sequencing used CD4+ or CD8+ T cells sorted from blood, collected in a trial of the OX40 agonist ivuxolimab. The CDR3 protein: CASSVAPGGGANEQFF. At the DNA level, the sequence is TGTGCCAGCAGCGTAGCCCCCGGCGGCGGGGCGAATGAGCAGTTCTTC.